A single sample is the source of the 10 T cell receptor beta chains below, sequenced in a study of vaccination and CD4 T cells after COVID-19. Their antigen targets remain unknown. Sequencing of DNA taken from cultured CD4+ T cells relied on the Oncomine TCR Beta short-read assay. Via MiXCR, TCRdb re-called the PCR reads, giving one row per CDR3 protein. The sample carries 20,000 to 25,000 distinct CDR3 sequences, around 43% recorded once. As for treatment: roughly 10-day PBMC culture with coronavirus spike peptide pools or control peptides (ViraFEST assay). Sequenced material: CD4+ T cells from blood, cultured in vitro. Receptors were obtained from a human donor who had recovered from COVID-19.

The gene calls are TRBV27 and TRBJ1-6; no clear D. Per the germline V gene, CDR1 is MNHEY and CDR2 is SMNVEV (reference sequence). V lost 6 bases, J lost 6 bases, and 9 bases lay in between. CDR3 length: 13 residues. The CDR3 region has the DNA TGTGCCAGCAGGGTACAGATTAATTCACCCCTCCACTTT. Protein sequence: CASRVQINSPLHF.

This clonotype was seen a few times. The gene calls are TRBV7-2 and TRBJ2-3; 8 bases map to TRBD1. Unmatched junction bases numbered 4, after V lost 5 bases and J lost 0 bases. The CDR3 is 15 residues long. Germline CDR1 reads SGHTA; CDR2 reads FQGNSA. Written as DNA, the CDR3 is TGTGCCAGCAGCCCAGGGACAGGAAGCACAGATACGCAGTATTTT. This codes for CASSPGTGSTDTQYF.

This clonotype was detected a few times. J is TRBJ1-5 and V is TRBV19, with D perhaps matching TRBD1 (5 bases). The CDR3 totals 17 residues. V was shortened by 0 bases and J by 2 bases, with 14 bases between the two germline ends. Germline-derived CDR1 and CDR2 are LNHDA and SQIVND (reference sequence). The CDR3: CASSIDSVAGRNQPQHF. The DNA for the CDR3 is TGTGCCAGTAGTATAGATAGCGTGGCAGGGCGCAATCAGCCCCAGCATTTT. The entire variable domain, with the rest obtained from reference TRBV19 and TRBJ1-5, is as follows: DGGITQSPKYLFRKEGQNVTLSCEQNLNHDAMYWYRQDPGQGLRLIYYSQIVNDFQKGDIAEGYSVSREKKESFPLTVTSAQKNPTAFYLCASSIDSVAGRNQPQHFGDGTRLSIL.

The rearrangement joins TRBV18 to TRBJ1-6; no clear D. Trimming removed 2 bases at V and 9 bases at J, with 14 bases between. The germline gives CDR1 KGHSH, CDR2 LQKENI. This CDR3 region has 15 residues. The CDR3 protein is CASSPNGREGSPLHF. CDR3 nucleotides: TGTGCCAGCTCACCAAATGGCCGGGAGGGTTCACCCCTCCACTTT. Looking up the rest from reference TRBV18 and TRBJ1-6 gives the full variable domain: NAGVMQNPRHLVRRRGQEARLRCSPMKGHSHVYWYRQLPEEGLKFMVYLQKENIIDESGMPKERFSAEFPKEGPSILRIQQVVRGDSAAYFCASSPNGREGSPLHFGNGTRLTVT.

Only a few counts were recorded for this clonotype. V and J are TRBV7-9 and TRBJ1-1, with D unclear. In germline, CDR1 is SEHNR, CDR2 FQNEAQ (reference sequence). Trimming stripped 7 bases from V and 4 bases from J, with 19 bases between. The CDR3 loop spans 15 amino acids. DNA of the CDR3: TGTGCCAGCACAGAACGCGGGTCAGCCGCCACTGAAGCTTTCTTT. Translating gives CASTERGSAATEAFF. Combining the CDR3 with reference TRBV7-9 and TRBJ1-1 gives the whole variable domain DTGVSQNPRHKITKRGQNVTFRCDPISEHNRLYWYRQTLGQGPEFLTYFQNEAQLEKSRLLSDRFSAERPKGSFSTLEIQRTEQGDSAMYLCASTERGSAATEAFFGQGTRLTVV.

The chain links TRBV29-1 to TRBJ2-2, with 8 bases matching TRBD2. CDR1 and CDR2 from the germline V gene are SQVTM and ANQGSEA. The CDR3 totals 14 residues. V shed 5 bases and J 2 bases; nucleotides not matched to a gene: 4. The CDR3 reads CSVSLAANTGELFF. DNA of the CDR3: TGCAGCGTTTCACTAGCGGCCAACACCGGGGAGCTGTTTTTT.

V is TRBV7-2 and J is TRBJ2-7; 10 bases agree with TRBD1. J was trimmed by 2 bases and V by 5 bases; bases with no gene match: 6. This CDR3 comprises 15 residues. Germline V gene lookup returns CDR1 SGHTA and CDR2 FQGNSA. CDR3 region: CASSISGTGAYEQYF. For the CDR3, the DNA is TGTGCCAGCAGCATTTCCGGGACAGGGGCCTACGAGCAGTACTTC.

This clonotype was picked up a small number of times. The V gene is TRBV20-1, the J gene TRBJ2-1, with TRBD2 matching 14 bases. V lost 3 bases, J lost 7 bases, and 5 bases stayed unmatched. The CDR3 extends over 15 amino acids. Germline-derived CDR1 and CDR2 are DFQATT and SNEGSKA (reference sequence). CDR3 sequence: CSARWGLAGVNEQFF. Here the CDR3 DNA reads TGCAGTGCTAGGTGGGGACTAGCGGGAGTGAATGAGCAGTTCTTC.

CDR3 in amino acids: CASSYPPGVAGGQETQYF. The CDR3 bases are TGTGCCAGCAGTTACCCCCCTGGGGTAGCGGGAGGCCAAGAGACCCAGTACTTC. The rearrangement joins TRBV6-2 or TRBV6-3 to TRBJ2-5; 10 nucleotides agree with TRBD2. Germline trimming cut 2 bases from V and 1 base from J; bases unmatched to any gene: 10. The CDR3 has 18 residues. Germline lookup yields CDR1 MNHEY and CDR2 SVGEGT.

The chain links TRBV6-1 to TRBJ2-1, with D maybe TRBD2 (5 bases). CDR1 MNHNS and CDR2 SASEGT come from the germline V gene. The CDR3 extends over 12 amino acids. Trimming removed 6 bases at V and 12 bases at J, with 15 bases between. The chain's CDR3 is CASSAGQLAQFF. The CDR3, as DNA: TGTGCCAGCAGCGCGGGCCAATTGGCGCAGTTCTTC.